The 25 T cell receptor beta chains given below trace back to one sample, sequenced in a study of blood T cell repertoires in COVID-19. TCRdb's copy holds only in-frame clones and misses some; the assay was immunoSEQ multiplex PCR. The sample has 200,000 to 250,000 clones; 83% are singletons. The sequenced sample was peripheral blood. Receptor source: a woman aged 25 to 39 with COVID-19, enrolled during active disease.

This chain uses TRBV11-2 with TRBJ2-1; 9 positions match TRBD2. The CDR3 contains 17 residues. Looked up from germline, CDR1 is SGHAT and CDR2 is FQNNGV. J lost 8 bases, V lost 6 bases, and 17 bases had no gene match. CDR3 bases: TGTGCCAGCAGTAATAGAGGTAGCGGGGGTACTTCATATGAGCAGTTCTTC. It translates to CASSNRGSGGTSYEQFF.

The genes are TRBV5-5 and TRBJ2-7, with 7 bases fitting TRBD1. V was pared by 2 bases and J by 2 bases, with 4 bases of the junction left unmatched. Germline loops: CDR1 SGHKS, CDR2 YYEKEE (reference sequence). CDR3 size: 14 residues. The CDR3 loop reads CASSFRDSPYEQYF. As DNA, the CDR3 is TGTGCCAGCAGCTTCCGGGACAGCCCCTACGAGCAGTACTTC.

This clone was seen only once. J is TRBJ2-7 and V is TRBV10-3; TRBD2 agrees at 9 bases. Germline-derived CDR1 and CDR2 are ENHRY and SYGVKD. The CDR3 totals 16 residues. The trim removed 6 bases at V and 2 bases at J, leaving 11 bases unmatched. The CDR3 sequence: CAIRLASQRGAYEQYF. The CDR3 bases are TGTGCCATCAGACTAGCCAGCCAGCGGGGGGCCTACGAGCAGTACTTC.

In this sample, this clone turned up once. This sequence joins TRBV6-5 and TRBJ1-3, with unresolved D. Per the germline V gene, CDR1 is MNHEY and CDR2 is SVGAGI. This CDR3 contains 15 residues. V gave up 6 bases and J gave up 0 bases, with 12 bases separating them. The CDR3, as DNA: TGTGCCAGCAGCGTTGTACAGAGCTCTGGAAACACCATATATTTT. Translating it yields CASSVVQSSGNTIYF.

This chain joins TRBV2 and TRBJ2-5; no firm D call. Germline V lookup: CDR1 SNHLY, CDR2 FYNNEI. The V and J ends lost 6 bases and 2 bases respectively, with 7 bases between them. CDR3 size: 12 residues. The CDR3 region is CASSAEQETQYF. The CDR3 DNA reads TGTGCCAGCAGCGCCGAGCAAGAGACCCAGTACTTC.

The chain has TRBV10-3 and TRBJ2-1; D is unresolved. The V end lost 4 bases, the J end lost 2 bases, and 9 bases lay between the germline ends. Germline assignment: CDR1 ENHRY and CDR2 SYGVKD. The CDR3 is 14 amino acids. The CDR3, as DNA: TGTGCCATCAGTGGCCCAGCGACCTACAATGAGCAGTTCTTC. Translated, it gives CAISGPATYNEQFF.

This chain uses TRBV5-4 with TRBJ2-1, with 8 bases identical to TRBD1. The CDR3 runs 14 residues. The J segment lost 7 bases and the V segment lost 4 bases, leaving 7 bases of the junction unmatched. CDR1 and CDR2 (germline): SGHNT, YYREEE (reference sequence). CDR3 coding DNA: TGTGCCAGCAGCCGTAAGGACAGGGAGAATGAGCAGTTCTTC. Its protein is CASSRKDRENEQFF.

The rearrangement joins TRBV7-9 to TRBJ1-6; TRBD1 agrees at 9 bases. Germline CDR1 SEHNR, CDR2 FQNEAQ (reference sequence). This CDR3 has 15 residues. The ends lost 1 base at V and 7 bases at J; junction bases unmatched: 2. CDR3 nucleotide sequence: TGTGCCAGCAGCTTAGAGACAGGGGGGAATTCACCCCTCCACTTT. Translating it yields CASSLETGGNSPLHF.

The J gene is TRBJ1-4, the V gene TRBV4-2, with 8 bases identical to TRBD1. Trimming removed 7 bases from V and 7 bases from J; junction bases left unmatched: 17. Germline values: CDR1 LGHNA, CDR2 YNFKEQ. The CDR3 sequence is 17 residues long. The CDR3 protein is CASTQGDRGAPFEKLFF. CDR3 coding DNA: TGTGCCAGCACGCAAGGTGACAGGGGAGCTCCTTTTGAAAAACTGTTTTTT.

The rearrangement links TRBV9 to TRBJ1-4; D possibly corresponds to TRBD1 (6 bases). Trimming pared 4 bases from V and 4 bases from J, leaving 14 bases between. Germline lookup yields CDR1 SGDLS and CDR2 YYNGEE. This CDR3 is 15 amino acids long. In DNA form, the CDR3 reads TGTGCCAGCAGCTCCCGGGACACCCATAATGAAAAACTGTTTTTT. This gives the protein CASSSRDTHNEKLFF. The full variable domain, rest sourced from reference TRBV9 and TRBJ1-4, is DSGVTQTPKHLITATGQRVTLRCSPRSGDLSVYWYQQSLDQGLQFLIQYYNGEERAKGNILERFSAQQFPDLHSELNLSSLELGDSALYFCASSSRDTHNEKLFFGSGTQLSVL.

This chain links TRBV6-2 or TRBV6-3 with TRBJ2-1; 10 bases agree with TRBD2. The J segment lost 8 bases and the V segment lost 4 bases, leaving 11 bases of the junction unmatched. CDR1 and CDR2 from the germline V gene are MNHEY and SVGEGT. This CDR3 comprises 16 residues. In nucleotides, the CDR3 is TGTGCCAGCAGTTCGGGTGCCAGCGGGGGGGCCGATGAGCAGTTCTTC. Its protein is CASSSGASGGADEQFF.

This sequence joins TRBV9 and TRBJ1-2; TRBD1 matches at 7 bases. With 4 bases clipped from V and 1 base from J, the junction kept 7 bases outside the gene matches. The V gene's germline CDR1 is SGDLS and CDR2 YYNGEE. The CDR3 contains 15 residues. The CDR3 nucleotides read TGTGCCAGCAGCTCGGGGACAGATTTTAACTATGGCTACACCTTC. This sequence encodes CASSSGTDFNYGYTF.

V is TRBV6-5 and J is TRBJ2-7, with D maybe TRBD1 (6 bases). The CDR3 runs to 13 residues. V was pared by 6 bases and J by 6 bases, with 15 bases between. The germline V gene has CDR1 MNHEY and CDR2 SVGAGI. CDR3: CASSRTVASEQYF. Here the CDR3 DNA reads TGTGCCAGCAGCCGGACAGTAGCCTCCGAGCAGTACTTC.

This clone was recorded a few times. The gene calls are TRBV5-1 and TRBJ2-1, with D perhaps matching TRBD2 (5 bases). V lost 2 bases and J lost 5, with 11 bases in between. The length of the CDR3 is 14 residues. Germline V gives CDR1 SGHRS, CDR2 YFSETQ. The DNA of the CDR3 is TGCGCCAGCAGCTTTGGACTTCTGGACAATGAGCAGTTCTTC. Protein product: CASSFGLLDNEQFF. The entire variable domain, with the rest obtained from reference TRBV5-1 and TRBJ2-1, is as follows: KAGVTQTPRYLIKTRGQQVTLSCSPISGHRSVSWYQQTPGQGLQFLFEYFSETQRNKGNFPGRFSGRQFSNSRSEMNVSTLELGDSALYLCASSFGLLDNEQFFGPGTRLTVL.

This clone was detected only a few times. V usage is TRBV19 and J usage is TRBJ1-6; 8 nucleotides match TRBD1. With V trimmed by 7 bases and J by 7 bases, 6 bases remained unmatched. This CDR3 has 14 amino acids. The germline V gene encodes CDR1 LNHDA and CDR2 SQIVND (reference sequence). CDR3 in amino acids: CASTSTGVNSPLHF. CDR3 bases: TGTGCCAGTACCTCGACAGGGGTAAATTCACCCCTCCACTTT.

On this clone: The sample contains more than one DNA sequence encoding this CDR3. The chain recombines TRBV7-3 with TRBJ2-2, with a weak D call TRBD1 (5 bases). The CDR3 is 14 residues long. Trimming shortened V by 6 bases and J by 5 bases, and 13 bases separated the two germline ends. The germline V gene has CDR1 SGHTA and CDR2 FQGTGA. The CDR3 DNA sequence: TGTGCCAGCAGTCTAAGGGGTGGGACCGGGGAGCTGTTTTTT. Encoded protein: CASSLRGGTGELFF.

CDR3 nucleotide sequence: TGCGCCAGCAGCGGACAGGACACAGATACGCAGTATTTT. Translating it yields CASSGQDTDTQYF. This chain links TRBV5-1 with TRBJ2-3; 7 positions agree with TRBD1. The CDR3 sequence is 13 residues long. The V gene end was trimmed by 4 bases and the J gene end by 2 bases; junction bases not matched to a gene: 1. CDR1 is SGHRS, CDR2 YFSETQ, per germline.

V usage is TRBV25-1 and J usage is TRBJ2-1; TRBD2 aligns across 15 bases. The CDR3 has 17 amino acids. Germline assignment: CDR1 MGHDK and CDR2 SYGVNS. Trimming cost V 4 bases and J 3 bases; bases outside gene matches: 4. CDR3 sequence (DNA): TGTGCCAGCAGTGGAGGGACTAGCGGGAGGCACTACAATGAGCAGTTCTTC. Translated: CASSGGTSGRHYNEQFF.

The V call is TRBV12-2, the J call TRBJ2-5; the table's D call, TRBD2, was not checked against the DNA. TRBV12-2 is designated a pseudogene. The CDR3 is made up of 19 amino acids. The CDR3 reads CASRLVSASGGMYQETQYF. CDR3 coding DNA: TGTGCAAGTCGCTTAGTGTCGGCTAGCGGGGGGATGTACCAAGAGACCCAGTACTTC.

This CDR3 reads CASRTLSLAGEQETQYF. CDR3 nucleotides: TGTGCCAGCAGGACTCTCAGCCTAGCGGGGGAGCAAGAGACCCAGTACTTC. The genes are TRBV27 and TRBJ2-5; 10 nucleotides agree with TRBD2. CDR3 length: 17 amino acids. V gave up 6 bases and J gave up 2 bases; unmatched junction bases: 12. Germline CDR1 MNHEY, CDR2 SMNVEV (reference sequence).

The chain recombines TRBV2 with TRBJ1-5; weak D call: TRBD1 (6 bases). This CDR3 has 14 residues. Germline CDR1 is SNHLY and CDR2 is FYNNEI. V gave up 7 bases and J gave up 0 bases, with 10 bases separating them. The chain's CDR3 is CASTRTVSNQPQHF. In DNA form, the CDR3 reads TGTGCCAGCACCAGGACAGTTAGCAATCAGCCCCAGCATTTT.

Written as DNA, the CDR3 is TGTGCCAGCAGACGGACAGGGGCCGGGGAGCTGTTTTTT. Translation gives CASRRTGAGELFF. The genes are TRBV9 and TRBJ2-2; 9 bases agree with TRBD1. From germline, CDR1 is SGDLS and CDR2 YYNGEE. CDR3 length equals 13 residues. The J segment lost 6 bases and the V segment lost 5 bases, leaving 2 bases of the junction unmatched.

The chain recombines TRBV5-4 with TRBJ2-1, with TRBD2 matching 11 bases. The trim removed 4 bases at V and 0 bases at J, leaving 0 bases unmatched. CDR1 is SGHNT, CDR2 YYREEE, per germline (reference sequence). The CDR3 covers 15 residues. Here the CDR3 reads CASSGTSGSYNEQFF. As DNA, the CDR3 is TGTGCCAGCAGCGGGACTAGCGGCTCCTACAATGAGCAGTTCTTC.

This rearrangement joins TRBV28 to TRBJ1-2; the D gene is possibly TRBD1 (6 bases). V gave up 6 bases and J gave up 5 bases, with 13 bases separating them. This CDR3 is built from 13 residues. From germline, CDR1 is MDHEN and CDR2 SYDVKM. CDR3 sequence: CASSLNQGYGYTF. The CDR3, as DNA: TGTGCCAGCAGCCTCAACCAGGGGTATGGCTACACCTTC.

This chain connects TRBV9 to TRBJ1-4; perhaps TRBD1 as D (6 bases). The CDR3 spans 15 residues. The V and J ends lost 0 bases and 4 bases respectively, with 10 bases between them. CDR1 is SGDLS and CDR2 is YYNGEE in the germline V gene. CDR3 region: CASSVETGVNEKLFF. In DNA form, the CDR3 reads TGTGCCAGCAGCGTAGAGACAGGCGTTAATGAAAAACTGTTTTTT.